The clone carrying this TCR beta chain was observed at least ten times. This specimen comes from a study of CD8 T cells in ankylosing spondylitis. This CDR3 has 14 amino acids. V lost 5 bases and J 0 bases, leaving 10 bases between the germline ends. CDR1 is SGHVS, CDR2 FQNEAQ, per germline. One entry per CDR3 protein, called by TCRdb with MiXCR from the 5' RACE reads. The sample lists about 69,000 distinct CDR3 sequences; about 5.2% were seen once. The receptor comes from a male donor with ankylosing spondylitis or in good health (not recorded which). The source material was blood, either unsorted or a sorted T cell fraction (not recorded which). This chain connects TRBV7-8 to TRBJ1-2; no firm D call. The CDR3 bases are TGTGCCAGCAGCCCCAGAGTGACTAACTATGGCTACACCTTC. This sequence encodes CASSPRVTNYGYTF.